This T cell receptor beta chain was obtained from a study of lung T cells in sarcoidosis with Löfgren's syndrome (dated by TCRdb to the late 2010s). For context, the study as a whole: Sarcoidosis was characterized as a granulomatous, predominantly pulmonary disease marked by accumulation of CD4+ T cells in bronchoalveolar lavage fluid. The repertoire analyses focused on Löfgren's syndrome patients. The study at large found these results: Recognition of a sarcoidosis-associated antigen was only suggested; the antigen itself remained putative and unidentified. Sharing of TRAV12-1 and TRBV2 CDR3 motifs among multiple Lofgren's syndrome patients was reported, suggesting public CD4+ TCR repertoires. In Lofgren's syndrome patients, relative to control subjects, TRAV12-1 and TRBV2 were reported to be the most expanded V gene segments. In alphabeta pairing analysis, TRAV12-1 preferentially paired with TRBV2, and these paired TCRs showed CDR3 homology.

The study profiled TCR repertoires of CD4+ T cells collected through bronchoalveolar lavage. Reads for this sample came from an Illumina MiSeq. TCRdb's own reprocessing of the public reads used fastp at Q25 and MiXCR and kept productive beta chains. One record per CDR3 amino acid sequence lists the most common genes and DNA. This sample comprises 2,000 to 3,000 distinct CDR3 sequences, roughly a fifth of them detected only once. About a quarter of the sample goes to the ten largest clones. CDR1 and CDR2 are read off the germline V gene (reference sequence) as LNHDA and SQIVND. The junction shows trimming of 10 bases on V and 4 bases on J, plus 9 bases between the germline ends. From the cysteine up to the phenylalanine, the CDR3 has a length of 11 residues. Just the 33-base CDR3 DNA is kept, in frame starting at base 1. This clonotype is assessed as large (0.1 to 1%). It lacks a known antigen. Within one base of it there is no much larger clone, and no base qualities were kept.

The sequence was collected from a human donor with sarcoidosis (Löfgren's syndrome or another form), or a control subject (not recorded which). The sequencing sample was made of CD4+ T cells from bronchoalveolar lavage. The rearrangement joined TRBV19 to TRBJ2-3, and TRBD2 may be the D gene, going by 6 matching bases. The nucleotide sequence is given as TGTGCCACTAGCGTGGCAGATACGCAGTATTTT. The encoded protein is CATSVADTQYF.